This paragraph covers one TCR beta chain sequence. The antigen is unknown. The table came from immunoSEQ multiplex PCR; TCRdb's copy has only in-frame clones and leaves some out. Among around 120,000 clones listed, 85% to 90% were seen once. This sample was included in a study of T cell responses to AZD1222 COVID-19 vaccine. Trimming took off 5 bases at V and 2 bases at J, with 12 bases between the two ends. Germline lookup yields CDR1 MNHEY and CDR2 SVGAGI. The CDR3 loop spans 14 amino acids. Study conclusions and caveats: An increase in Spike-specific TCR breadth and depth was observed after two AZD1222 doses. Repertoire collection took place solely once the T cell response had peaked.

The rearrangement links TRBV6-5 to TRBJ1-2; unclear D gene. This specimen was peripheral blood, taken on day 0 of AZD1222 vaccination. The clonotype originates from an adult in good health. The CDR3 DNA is TGTGCCAGCAGTCCGACCCTATCAAACTATGGCTACACCTTC. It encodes CASSPTLSNYGYTF.